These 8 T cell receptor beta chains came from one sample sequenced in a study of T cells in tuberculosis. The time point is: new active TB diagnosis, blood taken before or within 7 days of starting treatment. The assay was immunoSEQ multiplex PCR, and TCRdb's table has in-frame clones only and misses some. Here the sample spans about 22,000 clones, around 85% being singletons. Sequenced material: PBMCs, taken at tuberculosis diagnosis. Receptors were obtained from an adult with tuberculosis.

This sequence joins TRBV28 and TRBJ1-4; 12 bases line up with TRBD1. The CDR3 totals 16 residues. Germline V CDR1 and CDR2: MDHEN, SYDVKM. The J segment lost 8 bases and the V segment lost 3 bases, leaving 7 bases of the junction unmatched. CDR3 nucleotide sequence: TGTGCCAGCAGTTTCTCCGGGACAGGGGGCCACGAAAAACTGTTTTTT. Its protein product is CASSFSGTGGHEKLFF. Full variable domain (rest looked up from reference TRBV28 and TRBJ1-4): DVKVTQSSRYLVKRTGEKVFLECVQDMDHENMFWYRQDPGLGLRLIYFSYDVKMKEKGDIPEGYSVSREKKERFSLILESASTNQTSMYLCASSFSGTGGHEKLFFGSGTQLSVL.

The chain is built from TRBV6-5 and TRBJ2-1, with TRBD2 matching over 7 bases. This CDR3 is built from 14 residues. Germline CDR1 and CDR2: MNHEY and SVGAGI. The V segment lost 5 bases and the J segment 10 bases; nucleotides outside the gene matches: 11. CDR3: CASSLELAGREQFF. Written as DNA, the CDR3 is TGTGCCAGCAGTCTAGAATTAGCGGGCCGCGAGCAGTTCTTC.

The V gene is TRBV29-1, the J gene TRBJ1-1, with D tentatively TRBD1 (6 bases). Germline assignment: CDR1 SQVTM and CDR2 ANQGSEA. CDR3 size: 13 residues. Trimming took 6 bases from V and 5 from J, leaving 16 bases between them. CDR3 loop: CSVSWNRATEAFF. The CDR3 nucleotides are TGCAGCGTCTCATGGAACAGGGCGACTGAAGCTTTCTTT.

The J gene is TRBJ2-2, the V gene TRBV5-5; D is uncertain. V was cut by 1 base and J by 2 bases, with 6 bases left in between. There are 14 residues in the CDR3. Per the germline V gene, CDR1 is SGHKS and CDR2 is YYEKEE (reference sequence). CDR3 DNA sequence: TGTGCCAGCAGCTTGATAATAAACACCGGGGAGCTGTTTTTT. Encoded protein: CASSLIINTGELFF.

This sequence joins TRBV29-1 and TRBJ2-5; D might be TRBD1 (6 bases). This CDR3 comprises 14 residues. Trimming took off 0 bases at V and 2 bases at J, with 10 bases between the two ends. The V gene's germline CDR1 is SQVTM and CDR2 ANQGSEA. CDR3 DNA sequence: TGCAGCGTTGAAGATCCAGGGACACAAGAGACCCAGTACTTC. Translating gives CSVEDPGTQETQYF.

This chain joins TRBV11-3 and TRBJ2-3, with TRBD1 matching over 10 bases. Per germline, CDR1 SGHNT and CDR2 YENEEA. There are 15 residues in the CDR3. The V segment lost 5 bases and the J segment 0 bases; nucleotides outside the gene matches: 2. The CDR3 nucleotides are TGTGCCAGCAGCCGACAGGGGGCTAGCACAGATACGCAGTATTTT. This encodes CASSRQGASTDTQYF.

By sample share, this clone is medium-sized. The CDR3 is CASSLDFGGTGIWDTEAFF. The CDR3 region has the DNA TGTGCCAGCAGCTTAGACTTTGGAGGGACAGGGATTTGGGACACTGAAGCTTTCTTT. The V and J genes are TRBV11-3 and TRBJ1-1; 9 nucleotides match TRBD1. The V gene end was trimmed by 0 bases and the J gene end by 3 bases; junction bases not matched to a gene: 14. From germline, CDR1 is SGHNT and CDR2 YENEEA. There are 19 residues in the CDR3. The full variable domain, its missing parts supplied by reference TRBV11-3 and TRBJ1-1, is EAGVVQSPRYKIIEKKQPVAFWCNPISGHNTLYWYLQNLGQGPELLIRYENEEAVDDSQLPKDRFSAERLKGVDSTLKIQPAELGDSAVYLCASSLDFGGTGIWDTEAFFGQGTRLTVV.

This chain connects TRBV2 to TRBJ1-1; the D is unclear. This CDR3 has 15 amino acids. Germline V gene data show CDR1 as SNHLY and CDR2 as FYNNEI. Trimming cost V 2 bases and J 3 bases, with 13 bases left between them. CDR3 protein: CASSETTLVDTEAFF. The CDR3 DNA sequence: TGTGCCAGCAGTGAAACCACTCTGGTCGACACTGAAGCTTTCTTT.